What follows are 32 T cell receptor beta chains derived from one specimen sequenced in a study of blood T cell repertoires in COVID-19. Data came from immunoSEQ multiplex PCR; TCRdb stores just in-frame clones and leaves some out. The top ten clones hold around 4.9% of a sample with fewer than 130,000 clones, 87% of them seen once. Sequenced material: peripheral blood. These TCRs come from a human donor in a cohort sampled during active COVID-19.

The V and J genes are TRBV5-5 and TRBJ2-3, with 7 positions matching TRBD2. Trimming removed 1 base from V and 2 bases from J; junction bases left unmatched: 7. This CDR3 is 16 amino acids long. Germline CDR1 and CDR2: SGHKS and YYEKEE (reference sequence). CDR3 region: CASSLRASGDTDTQYF. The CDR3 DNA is TGTGCCAGCAGCTTGAGGGCTAGCGGAGACACAGATACGCAGTATTTT.

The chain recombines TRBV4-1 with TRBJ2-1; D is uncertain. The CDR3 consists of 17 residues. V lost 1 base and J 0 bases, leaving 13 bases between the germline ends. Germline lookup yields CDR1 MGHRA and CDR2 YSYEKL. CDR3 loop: CASSQGRVKSSYNEQFF. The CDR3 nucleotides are TGCGCCAGCAGCCAAGGGAGAGTTAAGAGCTCCTACAATGAGCAGTTCTTC.

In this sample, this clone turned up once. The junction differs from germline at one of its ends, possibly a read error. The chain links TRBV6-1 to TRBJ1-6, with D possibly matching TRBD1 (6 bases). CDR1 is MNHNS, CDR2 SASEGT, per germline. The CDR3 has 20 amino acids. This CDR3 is CASSEGVGTSARSFNSPLHF. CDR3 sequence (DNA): TGTGCCAGCAGTGAAGGGGTCGGGACAAGTGCCCGTTCCTTTAATTCACCCCTCCACTTT.

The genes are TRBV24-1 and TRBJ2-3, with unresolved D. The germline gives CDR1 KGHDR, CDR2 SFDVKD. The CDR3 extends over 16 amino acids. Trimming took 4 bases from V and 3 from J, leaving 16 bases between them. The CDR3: CATSESGGGTTDTQYF. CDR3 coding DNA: TGTGCCACCAGTGAGTCCGGTGGCGGAACGACAGATACGCAGTATTTT.

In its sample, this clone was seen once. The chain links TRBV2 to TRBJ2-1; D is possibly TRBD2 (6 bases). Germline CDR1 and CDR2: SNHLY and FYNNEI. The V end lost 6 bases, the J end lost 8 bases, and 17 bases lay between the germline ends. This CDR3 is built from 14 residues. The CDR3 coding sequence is TGTGCCAGCAGGGGGGACGGGAGAGCCCATGAGCAGTTCTTC. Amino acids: CASRGDGRAHEQFF.

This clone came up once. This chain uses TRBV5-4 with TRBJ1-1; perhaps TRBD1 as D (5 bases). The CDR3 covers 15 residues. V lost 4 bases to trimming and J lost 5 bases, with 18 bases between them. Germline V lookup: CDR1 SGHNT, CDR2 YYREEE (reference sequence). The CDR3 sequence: CASSQQLGAFTEAFF. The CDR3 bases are TGTGCCAGCAGCCAACAGTTAGGGGCGTTTACTGAAGCTTTCTTT.

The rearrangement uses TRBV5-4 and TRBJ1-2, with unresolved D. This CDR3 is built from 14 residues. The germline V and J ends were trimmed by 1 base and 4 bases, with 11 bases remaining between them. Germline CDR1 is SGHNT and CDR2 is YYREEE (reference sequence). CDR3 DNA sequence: TGTGCCAGCAGCTTGAACAGAGACCCCTATGGCTACACCTTC. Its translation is CASSLNRDPYGYTF.

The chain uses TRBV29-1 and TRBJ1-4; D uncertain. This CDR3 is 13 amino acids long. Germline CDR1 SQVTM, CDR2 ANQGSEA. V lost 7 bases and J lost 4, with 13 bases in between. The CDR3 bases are TGCAGCGGGATAGACAACGATAATGAAAAACTGTTTTTT. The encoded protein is CSGIDNDNEKLFF.

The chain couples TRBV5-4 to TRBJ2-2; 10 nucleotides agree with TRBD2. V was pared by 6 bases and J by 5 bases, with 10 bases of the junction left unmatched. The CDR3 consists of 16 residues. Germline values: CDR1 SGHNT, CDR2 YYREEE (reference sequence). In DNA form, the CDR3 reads TGTGCCAGCACCCCTGCGAGCGGGGGGGCTACCGGGGAGCTGTTTTTT. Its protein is CASTPASGGATGELFF.

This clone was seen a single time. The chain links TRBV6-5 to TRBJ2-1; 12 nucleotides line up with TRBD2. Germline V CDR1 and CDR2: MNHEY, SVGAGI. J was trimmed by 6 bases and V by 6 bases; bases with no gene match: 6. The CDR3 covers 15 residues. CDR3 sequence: CASSLAGGPSNEQFF. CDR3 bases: TGTGCCAGCAGCCTAGCGGGGGGGCCTTCCAATGAGCAGTTCTTC.

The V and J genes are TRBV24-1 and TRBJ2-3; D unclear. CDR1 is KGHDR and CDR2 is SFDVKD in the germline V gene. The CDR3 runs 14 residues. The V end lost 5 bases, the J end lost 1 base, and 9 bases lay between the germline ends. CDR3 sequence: CATSAPSRTDTQYF. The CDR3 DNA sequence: TGTGCCACCAGTGCCCCCAGTCGCACAGATACGCAGTATTTT.

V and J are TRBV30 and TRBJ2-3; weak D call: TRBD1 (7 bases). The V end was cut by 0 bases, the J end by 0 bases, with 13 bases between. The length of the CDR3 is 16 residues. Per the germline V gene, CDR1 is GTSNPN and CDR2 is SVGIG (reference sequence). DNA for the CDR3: TGTGCCTGGAGTGTGCAGGGGGGCCTAAGCACAGATACGCAGTATTTT. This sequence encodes CAWSVQGGLSTDTQYF.

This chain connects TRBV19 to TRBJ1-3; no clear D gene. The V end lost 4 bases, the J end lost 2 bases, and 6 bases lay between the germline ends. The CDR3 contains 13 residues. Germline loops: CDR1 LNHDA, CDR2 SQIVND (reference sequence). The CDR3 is CASSKTTGNTIYF. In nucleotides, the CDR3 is TGTGCCAGTAGTAAGACAACTGGAAACACCATATATTTT.

DNA of the CDR3: TGTGCCAGCAGTTACGGACTTACGCGGGGCTACACCTTC. The encoded protein is CASSYGLTRGYTF. The gene calls are TRBV28 and TRBJ1-2; D ambiguous. This CDR3 has 13 amino acids. Deletions cut 4 bases from V and 8 bases from J, with 14 bases between. The germline CDR1 and CDR2 sequences are MDHEN and SYDVKM.

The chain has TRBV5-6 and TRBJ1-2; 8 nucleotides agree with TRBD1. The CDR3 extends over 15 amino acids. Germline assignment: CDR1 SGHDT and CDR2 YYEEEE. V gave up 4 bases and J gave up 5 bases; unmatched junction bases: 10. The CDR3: CASSPRTGLKYGYTF. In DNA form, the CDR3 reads TGTGCCAGCAGCCCCCGGACAGGGTTAAAGTATGGCTACACCTTC.

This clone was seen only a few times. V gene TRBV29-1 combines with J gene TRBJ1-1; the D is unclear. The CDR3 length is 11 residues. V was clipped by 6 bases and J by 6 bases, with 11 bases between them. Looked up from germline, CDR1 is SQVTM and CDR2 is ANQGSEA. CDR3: CSVLGGPEAFF. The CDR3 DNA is TGCAGCGTCCTCGGCGGCCCTGAAGCTTTCTTT.

CDR3 coding DNA: TGTGCCAGCAGCTGGGGACAGGGGAGCTCCTACAATGAGCAGTTCTTC. This encodes CASSWGQGSSYNEQFF. V usage is TRBV11-3 and J usage is TRBJ2-1; 10 nucleotides match TRBD1. The J segment lost 0 bases and the V segment lost 4 bases, leaving 3 bases of the junction unmatched. Germline V gene sequence: CDR1 SGHNT, CDR2 YENEEA. This CDR3 is 16 amino acids long.

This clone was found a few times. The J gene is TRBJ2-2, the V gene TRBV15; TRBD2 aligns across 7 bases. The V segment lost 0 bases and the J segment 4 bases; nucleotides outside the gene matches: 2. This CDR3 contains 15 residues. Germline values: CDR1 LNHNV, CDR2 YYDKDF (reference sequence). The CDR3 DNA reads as TGTGCCACCAGCAGAGATGGGGGGGTCACCGGGGAGCTGTTTTTT. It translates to CATSRDGGVTGELFF.

As DNA, the CDR3 is TGTGCCAGCAAACCTCCGGGACTCCTGCACACAGATACGCAGTATTTT. It yields the protein CASKPPGLLHTDTQYF. The chain employs TRBV7-2 and TRBJ2-3, with D maybe TRBD2 (6 bases). The CDR3 sequence is 16 residues long. CDR1 SGHTA and CDR2 FQGNSA come from the germline V gene. The V gene lost 7 bases and the J gene lost 2 bases, with 19 bases spanning the gap.

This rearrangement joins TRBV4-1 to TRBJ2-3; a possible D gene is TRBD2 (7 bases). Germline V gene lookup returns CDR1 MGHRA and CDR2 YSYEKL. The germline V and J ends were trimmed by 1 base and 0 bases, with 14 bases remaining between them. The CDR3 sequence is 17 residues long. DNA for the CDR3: TGCGCCAGCAGCCAAGGGGGGGGCGGGGTCAGCACAGATACGCAGTATTTT. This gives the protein CASSQGGGGVSTDTQYF.

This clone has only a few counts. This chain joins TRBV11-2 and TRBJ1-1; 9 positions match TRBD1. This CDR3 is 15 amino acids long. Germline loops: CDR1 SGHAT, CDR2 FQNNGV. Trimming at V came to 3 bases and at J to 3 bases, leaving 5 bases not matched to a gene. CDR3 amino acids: CASSFPGTGHTEAFF. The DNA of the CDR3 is TGTGCCAGCAGCTTCCCCGGGACAGGGCACACTGAAGCTTTCTTT.

The CDR3 is CSASRTLTNQPQHF. In nucleotides, the CDR3 is TGCAGTGCTAGTCGGACATTAACTAATCAGCCCCAGCATTTT. The chain recombines TRBV20-1 with TRBJ1-5; a weak D match, TRBD1 (5 bases). This CDR3 has 14 amino acids. Germline values: CDR1 DFQATT, CDR2 SNEGSKA (reference sequence). V was pared by 3 bases and J by 4 bases, with 13 bases between.

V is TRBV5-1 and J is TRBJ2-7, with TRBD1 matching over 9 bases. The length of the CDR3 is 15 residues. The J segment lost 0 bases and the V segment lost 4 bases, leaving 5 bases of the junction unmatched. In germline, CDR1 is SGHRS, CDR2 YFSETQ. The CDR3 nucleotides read TGCGCCAGCAGCACGGGACAGGGACTCTCCTACGAGCAGTACTTC. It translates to CASSTGQGLSYEQYF.

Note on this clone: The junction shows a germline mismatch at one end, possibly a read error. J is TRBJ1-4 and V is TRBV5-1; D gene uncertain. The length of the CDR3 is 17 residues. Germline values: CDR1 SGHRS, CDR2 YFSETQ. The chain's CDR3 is CASSLARGGMAKEKLFF. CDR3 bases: TGCGCCAGCAGCTTGGCCCGGGGAGGAATGGCTAAGGAAAAACTGTTTTTT.

The CDR3 protein is CASSQVRAHQYF. Written as DNA, the CDR3 is TGTGCCAGCAGCCAAGTCCGAGCCCATCAGTACTTC. The V and J genes are TRBV3-1 (or the pseudogene TRBV3-2) and TRBJ2-7; D not certain. Germline V gene data show CDR1 as LGHDT and CDR2 as YNNKEL (reference sequence). The V end was cut by 1 base, the J end by 10 bases, with 11 bases between. The CDR3 covers 12 residues.

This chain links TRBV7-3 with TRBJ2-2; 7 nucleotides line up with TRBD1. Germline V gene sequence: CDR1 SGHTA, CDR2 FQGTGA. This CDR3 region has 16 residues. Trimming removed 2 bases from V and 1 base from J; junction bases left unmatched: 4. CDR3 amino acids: CASSLQGVKNTGELFF. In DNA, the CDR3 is TGTGCCAGCAGCTTACAGGGGGTGAAGAACACCGGGGAGCTGTTTTTT.

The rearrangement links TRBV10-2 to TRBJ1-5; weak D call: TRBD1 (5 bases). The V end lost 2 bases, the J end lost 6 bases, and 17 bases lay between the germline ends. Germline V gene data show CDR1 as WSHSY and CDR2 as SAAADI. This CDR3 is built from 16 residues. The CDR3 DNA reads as TGCGCCAGCAGTGAGGTGCTGACAGCCCGGCGTCAGCCCCAGCATTTT. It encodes CASSEVLTARRQPQHF.

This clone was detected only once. For the CDR3, the DNA is TGTGCCAGCAGTTTGTTTAGCGGGACTTCCTACGAGCAGTACTTC. Its protein product is CASSLFSGTSYEQYF. The chain has TRBV27 and TRBJ2-7; 8 positions agree with TRBD2. In germline, CDR1 is MNHEY, CDR2 SMNVEV (reference sequence). The CDR3 is 15 amino acids. Trimming cost V 3 bases and J 1 base; bases outside gene matches: 5.

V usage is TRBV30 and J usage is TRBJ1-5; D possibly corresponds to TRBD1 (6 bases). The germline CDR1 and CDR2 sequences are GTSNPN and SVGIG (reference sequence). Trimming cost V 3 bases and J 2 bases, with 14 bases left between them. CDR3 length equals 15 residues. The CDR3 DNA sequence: TGTGCCTGGAGCCAGGGGACCACTCGCAATCAGCCCCAGCATTTT. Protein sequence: CAWSQGTTRNQPQHF.

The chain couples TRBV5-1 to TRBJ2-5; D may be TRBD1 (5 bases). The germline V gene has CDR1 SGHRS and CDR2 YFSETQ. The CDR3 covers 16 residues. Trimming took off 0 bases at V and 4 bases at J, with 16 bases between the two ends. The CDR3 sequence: CASSLGSRQGGETQYF. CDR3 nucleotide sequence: TGCGCCAGCAGCTTGGGTTCCCGCCAGGGCGGAGAGACCCAGTACTTC.

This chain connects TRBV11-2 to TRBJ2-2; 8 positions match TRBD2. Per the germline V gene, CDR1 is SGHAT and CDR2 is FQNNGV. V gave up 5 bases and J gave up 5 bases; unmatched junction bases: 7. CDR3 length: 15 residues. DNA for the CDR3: TGTGCCAGCAGCCTGTTACTAGCGGATACCGGGGAGCTGTTTTTT. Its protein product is CASSLLLADTGELFF.

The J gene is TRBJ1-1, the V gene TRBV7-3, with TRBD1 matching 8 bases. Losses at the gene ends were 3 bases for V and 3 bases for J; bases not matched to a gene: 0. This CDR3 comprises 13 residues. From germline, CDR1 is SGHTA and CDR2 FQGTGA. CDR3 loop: CASSLDRDTEAFF. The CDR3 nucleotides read TGTGCCAGCAGCTTGGACAGGGACACTGAAGCTTTCTTT.